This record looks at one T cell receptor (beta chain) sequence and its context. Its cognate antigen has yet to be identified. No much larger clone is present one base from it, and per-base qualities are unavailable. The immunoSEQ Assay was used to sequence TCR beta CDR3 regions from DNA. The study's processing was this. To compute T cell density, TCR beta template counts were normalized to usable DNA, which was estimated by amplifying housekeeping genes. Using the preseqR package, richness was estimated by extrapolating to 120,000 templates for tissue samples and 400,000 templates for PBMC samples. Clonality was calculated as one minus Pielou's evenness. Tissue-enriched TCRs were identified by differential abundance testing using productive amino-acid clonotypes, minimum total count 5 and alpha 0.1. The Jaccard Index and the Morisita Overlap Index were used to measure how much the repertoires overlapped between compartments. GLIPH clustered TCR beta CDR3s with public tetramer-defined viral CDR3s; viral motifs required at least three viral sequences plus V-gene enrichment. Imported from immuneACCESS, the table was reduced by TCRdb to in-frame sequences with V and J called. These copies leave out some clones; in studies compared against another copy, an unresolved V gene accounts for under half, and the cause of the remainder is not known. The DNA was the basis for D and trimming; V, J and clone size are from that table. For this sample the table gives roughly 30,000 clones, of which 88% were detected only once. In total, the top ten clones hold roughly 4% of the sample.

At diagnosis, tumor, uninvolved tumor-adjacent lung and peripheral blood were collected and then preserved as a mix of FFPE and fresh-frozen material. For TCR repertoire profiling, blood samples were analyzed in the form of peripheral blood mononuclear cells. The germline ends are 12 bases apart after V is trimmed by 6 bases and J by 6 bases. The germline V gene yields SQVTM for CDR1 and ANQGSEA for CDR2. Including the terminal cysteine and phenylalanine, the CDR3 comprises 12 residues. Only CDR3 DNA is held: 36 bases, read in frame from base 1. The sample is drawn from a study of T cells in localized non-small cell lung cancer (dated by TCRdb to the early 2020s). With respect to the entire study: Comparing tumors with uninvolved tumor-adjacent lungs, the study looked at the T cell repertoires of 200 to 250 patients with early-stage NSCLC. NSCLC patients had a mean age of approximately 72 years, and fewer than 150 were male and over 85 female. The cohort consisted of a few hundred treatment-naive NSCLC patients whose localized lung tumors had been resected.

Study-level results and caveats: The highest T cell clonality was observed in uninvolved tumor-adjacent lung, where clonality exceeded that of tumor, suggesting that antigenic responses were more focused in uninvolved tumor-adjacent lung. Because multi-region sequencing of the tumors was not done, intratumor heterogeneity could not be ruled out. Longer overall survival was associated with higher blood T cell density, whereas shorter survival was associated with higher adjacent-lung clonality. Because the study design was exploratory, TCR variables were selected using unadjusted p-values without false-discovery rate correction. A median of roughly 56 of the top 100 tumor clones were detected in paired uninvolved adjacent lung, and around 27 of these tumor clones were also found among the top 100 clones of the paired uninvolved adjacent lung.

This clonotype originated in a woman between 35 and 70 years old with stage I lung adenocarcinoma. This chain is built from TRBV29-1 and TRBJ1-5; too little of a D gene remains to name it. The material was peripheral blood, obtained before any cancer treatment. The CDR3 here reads CSVREAGQPQHF. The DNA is TGCAGCGTACGGGAGGCGGGTCAGCCCCAGCATTTT.